Listed here are 24 T cell receptor beta chains from one sample, sequenced in a study of blood T cell repertoires in COVID-19. Here immunoSEQ multiplex PCR was the method, and the copy in TCRdb shows in-frame clones only, minus some. The table shows hundreds of thousands of clones, with approximately 90% occurring only once. The sample was peripheral blood. The origin of the receptors is a woman aged 25 to 39 with active or convalescent COVID-19.

J is TRBJ1-5 and V is TRBV19; D is unclear. CDR3 length: 13 residues. Germline V gene sequence: CDR1 LNHDA, CDR2 SQIVND (reference sequence). V was pared by 3 bases and J by 9 bases, with 12 bases between. The CDR3 DNA is TGTGCCAGTAGTATGGCTAGTGGCTCGCCCCAGCATTTT. It specifies CASSMASGSPQHF.

The chain employs TRBV19 and TRBJ1-1, with 8 bases identical to TRBD1. CDR3 length: 11 amino acids. Per germline, CDR1 LNHDA and CDR2 SQIVND (reference sequence). V lost 8 bases and J lost 11; bases outside the gene matches: 7. The CDR3 reads CASQHRTGAFF. The CDR3 region has the DNA TGTGCCAGTCAACACAGGACAGGGGCTTTCTTT.

The rearrangement uses TRBV3-1 (or the pseudogene TRBV3-2) and TRBJ2-3; 12 nucleotides match TRBD2. The CDR3 extends over 18 amino acids. Germline-derived CDR1 and CDR2 are LGHDT and YNNKEL (reference sequence). V dropped 3 bases and J dropped 4; count of bases not matched to a gene: 11. Written as DNA, the CDR3 is TGTGCCAGCAGCCAGGGGCTAGGTGGACTAGCGGGACCAGATACGCAGTATTTT. The encoded protein is CASSQGLGGLAGPDTQYF.

This rearrangement joins TRBV3-1 (or the pseudogene TRBV3-2) to TRBJ2-1; D gene unclear. V was pared by 2 bases and J by 0 bases, with 8 bases between. The CDR3 has 15 residues. Germline-derived CDR1 and CDR2 are LGHDT and YNNKEL (reference sequence). The DNA for the CDR3 is TGTGCCAGCAGCCAAACTCGTAGCTCCTACAATGAGCAGTTCTTC. Amino acids: CASSQTRSSYNEQFF.

V usage is TRBV4-1 and J usage is TRBJ1-6; the D is unclear. Trimming took off 7 bases at V and 2 bases at J, with 15 bases between the two ends. Germline assignment: CDR1 MGHRA and CDR2 YSYEKL. This CDR3 contains 16 residues. CDR3 region: CASMGTDNPYNSPLHF. The CDR3 region has the DNA TGCGCCAGCATGGGCACCGACAACCCCTATAATTCACCCCTCCACTTT.

The chain couples TRBV9 to TRBJ2-3, with D possibly TRBD1 on 6 matching bases. Trimming removed 3 bases at V and 0 bases at J, with 14 bases between. The CDR3 length is 16 residues. CDR1 and CDR2 (germline): SGDLS, YYNGEE. The CDR3 protein is CASSATGKTSTDTQYF. The CDR3 nucleotides read TGTGCCAGCAGCGCGACAGGCAAGACTAGCACAGATACGCAGTATTTT.

The V and J genes are TRBV6-2 or TRBV6-3 and TRBJ2-3, with D hard to call. V lost 3 bases and J 3 bases, leaving 13 bases between the germline ends. Germline assignment: CDR1 MNHEY and CDR2 SVGEGT. There are 15 residues in the CDR3. CDR3 sequence: CASSYHRELTDTQYF. CDR3 nucleotide sequence: TGTGCCAGCAGTTATCACCGAGAACTGACAGATACGCAGTATTTT.

The chain joins TRBV5-6 to TRBJ1-1; TRBD1 might be the D (5 bases). V lost 5 bases and J lost 5, with 22 bases in between. Germline V CDR1 and CDR2: SGHDT, YYEEEE. The CDR3 sequence is 16 residues long. As DNA, the CDR3 is TGTGCCAGCAGTCTCGACAGCAATCTGAAGTGGACTGAAGCTTTCTTT. Translated, it gives CASSLDSNLKWTEAFF. Using reference TRBV5-6 and TRBJ1-1 for the parts outside the CDR3, the full variable domain is DAGVTQSPTHLIKTRGQQVTLRCSPKSGHDTVSWYQQALGQGPQFIFQYYEEEERQRGNFPDRFSGHQFPNYSSELNVNALLLGDSALYLCASSLDSNLKWTEAFFGQGTRLTVV.

Ten or more counts support this clone. The gene calls are TRBV6-4 and TRBJ2-3; 8 bases line up with TRBD2. Losses at the gene ends were 2 bases for V and 0 bases for J; bases not matched to a gene: 1. The CDR3 is 15 residues long. CDR1 is MRHNA and CDR2 is SNTAGT in the germline V gene. This CDR3 is CASSDGGGSTDTQYF. CDR3 in DNA: TGTGCCAGCAGTGACGGCGGGGGGAGCACAGATACGCAGTATTTT.

The rearrangement uses TRBV12-3 or TRBV12-4 and TRBJ1-3; D not certain. Trimming left V 6 bases short and J 0 bases short, with 6 bases between. The CDR3 sequence is 13 residues long. The CDR3: CASRRVSGNTIYF. CDR3 in DNA: TGTGCCAGCAGGCGGGTCTCTGGAAACACCATATATTTT.

The chain combines TRBV25-1 with TRBJ1-1, with TRBD1 matching over 7 bases. The ends lost 6 bases at V and 2 bases at J; junction bases unmatched: 6. In germline, CDR1 is MGHDK, CDR2 SYGVNS. The CDR3 totals 14 residues. CDR3 bases: TGTGCCAGCAGCCGCGGGACAGCAAACACTGAAGCTTTCTTT. Translated: CASSRGTANTEAFF.

This clone was recorded once. The rearrangement joins TRBV7-8 to TRBJ2-7; 7 bases map to TRBD1. The CDR3 spans 15 residues. The germline V gene has CDR1 SGHVS and CDR2 FQNEAQ. V shed 2 bases and J 3 bases; nucleotides not matched to a gene: 7. CDR3: CASSLRATGVYEQYF. DNA of the CDR3: TGTGCCAGCAGCTTAAGGGCCACAGGGGTCTACGAGCAGTACTTC.

The chain links TRBV6-6 to TRBJ2-7; 9 bases map to TRBD1. Germline V gene lookup returns CDR1 MNHNY and CDR2 SVGAGI (reference sequence). The J segment lost 0 bases and the V segment lost 4 bases, leaving 4 bases of the junction unmatched. CDR3 size: 15 residues. CDR3 region: CASSFPGQGSYEQYF. The CDR3 DNA is TGTGCCAGCAGTTTCCCGGGACAGGGCTCCTACGAGCAGTACTTC.

V is TRBV30 and J is TRBJ2-7, with D tentatively TRBD1 (5 bases). Deletions cut 1 base from V and 6 bases from J, with 10 bases between. The CDR3 extends over 12 amino acids. Germline CDR1 and CDR2: GTSNPN and SVGIG (reference sequence). This chain's CDR3 is CAWSAQGSEQYF. CDR3 bases: TGTGCCTGGAGTGCTCAGGGCAGCGAGCAGTACTTC.

The chain uses TRBV2 and TRBJ1-2; 7 positions agree with TRBD1. The CDR3 is 13 amino acids. V gave up 7 bases and J gave up 2 bases; unmatched junction bases: 4. Per germline, CDR1 SNHLY and CDR2 FYNNEI. The CDR3: CASNGRGNYGYTF. The CDR3 coding sequence is TGTGCCAGCAACGGCAGGGGGAACTATGGCTACACCTTC.

V usage is TRBV11-2 and J usage is TRBJ2-2; the match to TRBD1 covers 9 bases. Germline-derived CDR1 and CDR2 are SGHAT and FQNNGV. The V gene end was trimmed by 5 bases and the J gene end by 3 bases; junction bases not matched to a gene: 7. CDR3 length: 16 residues. The CDR3 loop is CASSKTGQGYTGELFF. CDR3 in DNA: TGTGCCAGCAGCAAAACGGGACAGGGATACACCGGGGAGCTGTTTTTT.

This clone appeared once. This chain uses TRBV4-1 with TRBJ1-4; D might be TRBD1 (6 bases). V lost 1 base to trimming and J lost 11 bases, with 14 bases between them. This CDR3 is 14 amino acids long. Germline CDR1 reads MGHRA; CDR2 reads YSYEKL. The CDR3: CASSQGQGIRKLFF. The DNA for the CDR3 is TGCGCCAGCAGCCAAGGGCAGGGGATTAGGAAACTGTTTTTT.

The rearrangement links TRBV7-2 to TRBJ1-2; D is perhaps TRBD1 (6 bases). Per germline, CDR1 SGHTA and CDR2 FQGNSA. Trimming cost V 5 bases and J 2 bases, with 18 bases left between them. The CDR3 contains 16 residues. The CDR3 DNA reads as TGTGCCAGCAGCCTTCCCGGCGGACAGACGAACTATGGCTACACCTTC. Protein sequence: CASSLPGGQTNYGYTF.

This chain connects TRBV15 to TRBJ2-2; no clear D gene. The V gene lost 0 bases and the J gene lost 4 bases, with 12 bases spanning the gap. Germline V gives CDR1 LNHNV, CDR2 YYDKDF (reference sequence). CDR3 length: 16 residues. CDR3 loop: CATSRDKSVGTGELFF. The CDR3 nucleotides are TGTGCCACCAGCAGAGATAAAAGCGTAGGCACCGGGGAGCTGTTTTTT.

The rearrangement joins TRBV10-3 to TRBJ1-1, with D unclear. The CDR3 loop spans 13 amino acids. V lost 6 bases and J lost 7, with 15 bases in between. CDR1 and CDR2 (germline): ENHRY, SYGVKD. The CDR3 spells CAISPSGKDEAFF. CDR3 bases: TGTGCCATCAGCCCCTCGGGAAAGGATGAAGCTTTCTTT.

This sequence joins TRBV19 and TRBJ2-7; TRBD1 matches 10 bases. V was clipped by 3 bases and J by 4 bases; unmatched bases: 6. The germline V gene has CDR1 LNHDA and CDR2 SQIVND (reference sequence). The CDR3 extends over 15 amino acids. The CDR3 DNA follows: TGTGCCAGTAGTATGGGACAGGGGAGGACGTACGAGCAGTACTTC. It translates to CASSMGQGRTYEQYF.

V usage is TRBV7-6 and J usage is TRBJ2-1, with 9 bases lining up with TRBD1. V shed 3 bases, J shed 8 bases, and the junction held 8 bases outside the gene matches. The CDR3 is 15 residues long. Per germline, CDR1 SGHVS and CDR2 FNYEAQ. CDR3 in DNA: TGTGCCAGCAGCTTCGGACAGGGGAGGAGGTATGAGCAGTTCTTC. As protein: CASSFGQGRRYEQFF.

This clone was observed a few times. The chain carries TRBV6-4 and TRBJ2-3, with TRBD2 matching 10 bases. Germline lookup yields CDR1 MRHNA and CDR2 SNTAGT. There are 17 residues in the CDR3. V gave up 6 bases and J gave up 4 bases; unmatched junction bases: 13. CDR3 region: CASSLAWSGGAPDTQYF. The CDR3 region has the DNA TGTGCCAGCAGCTTGGCATGGAGCGGGGGGGCGCCAGATACGCAGTATTTT.

V gene TRBV10-3 combines with J gene TRBJ1-3; D ambiguous. Germline-derived CDR1 and CDR2 are ENHRY and SYGVKD. V was cut by 0 bases and J by 2 bases, with 8 bases left in between. The CDR3 has 15 residues. CDR3 protein: CAISESNQAGNTIYF. CDR3 nucleotides: TGTGCCATCAGTGAGTCGAATCAGGCTGGAAACACCATATATTTT.